Each of the 11 T cell receptor beta chains below was sequenced from the same sample in a study of cytomegalovirus exposure and HLA in healthy donors (dated 2017 in TCRdb). Libraries were constructed by the immunoSEQ multiplex PCR assay. A mixture of 60 forward primers for TCR Vbeta segments and 13 reverse primers for TCR Jbeta segments was used in the multiplex PCR. Held by TCRdb, this immuneACCESS table contains in-frame sequences only and omits some clones. Under half of the omission traces to an unresolved V gene where checked; the cause of the rest is unknown. Across this sample there are roughly 88,000 clones, with more than 75% seen only once. Of the sample, roughly 4.8% falls within the top ten clones. The sample was PBMCs. Receptors were obtained from a man aged 30 to 45 in good health and CMV-seropositive.

The chain is built from TRBV15 and TRBJ2-3; the D gene is possibly TRBD2 (5 bases). Germline V lookup: CDR1 LNHNV, CDR2 YYDKDF (reference sequence). The ends were cut back, 0 bases at V and 1 base at J, with 11 bases in the middle. There are 16 residues in the CDR3. CDR3 loop: CATSRERVEGTDTQYF. The CDR3, as DNA: TGTGCCACCAGCAGAGAGAGGGTGGAGGGCACAGATACGCAGTATTTT.

The chain combines TRBV2 with TRBJ1-4, with no clear D. Looked up from germline, CDR1 is SNHLY and CDR2 is FYNNEI. The CDR3 has 12 residues. Trimming cost V 5 bases and J 8 bases, with 9 bases left between them. CDR3 nucleotides: TGTGCCAGCAGTATACAGTGGGAAAAACTGTTTTTT. It translates to CASSIQWEKLFF. The variable domain in full, completed from reference TRBV2 and TRBJ1-4, reads EPEVTQTPSHQVTQMGQEVILRCVPISNHLYFYWYRQILGQKVEFLVSFYNNEISEKSEIFDDQFSVERPDGSNFTLKIRSTKLEDSAMYFCASSIQWEKLFFGSGTQLSVL.

The V gene is TRBV4-1, the J gene TRBJ2-5; 8 nucleotides align to TRBD2. The CDR3 contains 16 residues. Germline CDR1 is MGHRA and CDR2 is YSYEKL. J gave up 4 bases and V 1 base, and 8 bases lay outside the gene matches. CDR3 bases: TGCGCCAGCAGCCAAGGAGGGAGCGGGGGATTAGAGACCCAGTACTTC. This translates into CASSQGGSGGLETQYF.

The chain recombines TRBV29-1 with TRBJ1-1; 7 bases are a match to TRBD1. Per the germline V gene, CDR1 is SQVTM and CDR2 is ANQGSEA. The CDR3 is 15 amino acids. V was pared by 6 bases and J by 2 bases, with 12 bases of the junction left unmatched. CDR3 DNA sequence: TGCAGCGTCGAGGGGGCGCTGGCCCGAAACACTGAAGCTTTCTTT. Its translation is CSVEGALARNTEAFF.

The chain is built from TRBV30 and TRBJ1-1, with TRBD1 matching 7 bases. With 0 bases clipped from V and 7 bases from J, the junction kept 2 bases outside the gene matches. This CDR3 spans 12 amino acids. Germline-derived CDR1 and CDR2 are GTSNPN and SVGIG (reference sequence). CDR3 DNA sequence: TGTGCCTGGAGTGTTGGGGACAGTGAAGCTTTCTTT. Protein product: CAWSVGDSEAFF.

J is TRBJ1-2 and V is TRBV4-2, with D possibly TRBD1 on 5 matching bases. This CDR3 is 16 amino acids long. Germline V gene sequence: CDR1 LGHNA, CDR2 YNFKEQ. The V and J ends lost 0 bases and 4 bases respectively, with 15 bases between them. CDR3 sequence reads: CASSQDLEGRGYGYTF. In nucleotides, the CDR3 is TGTGCCAGCAGCCAAGATTTGGAGGGAAGGGGCTATGGCTACACCTTC.

This clone was seen more than once but under ten times. DNA of the CDR3: TGCGCCAGCAGCCGGGACTTATTTGCCGAGCAGTACTTC. This gives the protein CASSRDLFAEQYF. The rearrangement joins TRBV4-3 to TRBJ2-7; D possibly corresponds to TRBD2 (6 bases). The germline V and J ends were trimmed by 4 bases and 6 bases, with 13 bases remaining between them. Germline lookup yields CDR1 LGHNA and CDR2 YSLEER. CDR3 size: 13 residues.

The chain recombines TRBV28 with TRBJ1-2; D remains unclear. Trimming stripped 4 bases from V and 6 bases from J, with 12 bases between. CDR1 is MDHEN, CDR2 SYDVKM, per germline. The CDR3 consists of 13 residues. Here the CDR3 DNA reads TGTGCCAGCAGTTCGGAGCTGCTCAATGGCTACACCTTC. As protein: CASSSELLNGYTF.

This clone was detected a few times. The chain has TRBV6-4 and TRBJ2-3; 12 bases align to TRBD2. CDR1 MRHNA and CDR2 SNTAGT come from the germline V gene. V trimming: 5 bases; J trimming: 4 bases; junction bases outside the gene matches: 4. The CDR3 covers 15 residues. The CDR3 loop reads CASSPSGGASDTQYF. The CDR3 DNA is TGTGCCAGCAGTCCTAGCGGGGGGGCCTCAGATACGCAGTATTTT.

This sequence joins TRBV14 and TRBJ2-2, with D possibly being TRBD1 (6 bases). The CDR3 is 14 residues long. CDR1 is SGHDN, CDR2 FVKESK, per germline. V shed 6 bases and J shed 0 bases, with 8 bases lying between them. This chain's CDR3 is CASSRTANTGELFF. The CDR3, as DNA: TGTGCCAGCAGTCGGACAGCGAACACCGGGGAGCTGTTTTTT.

The chain has TRBV5-6 and TRBJ1-1; TRBD1 is a possible D gene (5 bases). This CDR3 comprises 12 residues. Trimming took 4 bases from V and 12 from J, leaving 16 bases between them. Germline CDR1 is SGHDT and CDR2 is YYEEEE. CDR3: CASSGGEGTTFF. In DNA, the CDR3 is TGTGCCAGCAGCGGGGGGGAAGGGACCACTTTCTTT.